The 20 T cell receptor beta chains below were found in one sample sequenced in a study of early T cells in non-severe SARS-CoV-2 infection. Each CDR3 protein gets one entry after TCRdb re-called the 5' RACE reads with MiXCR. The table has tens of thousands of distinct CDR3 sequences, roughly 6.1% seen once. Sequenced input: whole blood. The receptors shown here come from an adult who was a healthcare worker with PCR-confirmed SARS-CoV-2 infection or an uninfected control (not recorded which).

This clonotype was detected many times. DNA for the CDR3: TGTGCCAGCAGCCCGAGACTAGCGGATCAGTTCTTC. The encoded protein is CASSPRLADQFF. The gene calls are TRBV11-2 and TRBJ2-1; 9 bases align to TRBD2. Germline V CDR1 and CDR2: SGHAT, FQNNGV. The CDR3 contains 12 residues. V lost 5 bases and J lost 13; bases outside the gene matches: 6.

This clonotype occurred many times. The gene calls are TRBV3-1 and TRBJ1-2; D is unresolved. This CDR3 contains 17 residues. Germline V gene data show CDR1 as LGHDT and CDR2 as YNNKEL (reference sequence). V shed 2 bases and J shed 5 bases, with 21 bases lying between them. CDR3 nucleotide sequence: TGTGCCAGCAGCCAACCTCTACCAGGAGGAATGTGGTATGGCTACACCTTC. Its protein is CASSQPLPGGMWYGYTF.

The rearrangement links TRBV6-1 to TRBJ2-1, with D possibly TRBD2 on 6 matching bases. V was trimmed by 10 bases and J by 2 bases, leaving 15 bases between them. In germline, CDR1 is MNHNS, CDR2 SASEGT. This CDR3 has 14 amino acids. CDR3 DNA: TGTGCCATCCAGCGGGTCCGGACCTACAATGAGCAGTTCTTC. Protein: CAIQRVRTYNEQFF.

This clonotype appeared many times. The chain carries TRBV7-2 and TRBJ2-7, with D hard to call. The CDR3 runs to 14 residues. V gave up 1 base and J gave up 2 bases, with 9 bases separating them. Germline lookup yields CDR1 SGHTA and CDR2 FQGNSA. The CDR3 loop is CASSLGRQTYEQYF. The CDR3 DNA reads TGTGCCAGCAGCTTAGGGCGGCAAACCTACGAGCAGTACTTC.

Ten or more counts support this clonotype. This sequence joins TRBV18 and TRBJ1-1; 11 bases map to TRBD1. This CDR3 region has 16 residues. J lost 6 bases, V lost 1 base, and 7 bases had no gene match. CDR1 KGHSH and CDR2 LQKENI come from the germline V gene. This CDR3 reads CASSPRLPGQGAEAFF. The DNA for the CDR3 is TGTGCCAGCTCACCACGGTTGCCGGGACAGGGGGCTGAAGCTTTCTTT.

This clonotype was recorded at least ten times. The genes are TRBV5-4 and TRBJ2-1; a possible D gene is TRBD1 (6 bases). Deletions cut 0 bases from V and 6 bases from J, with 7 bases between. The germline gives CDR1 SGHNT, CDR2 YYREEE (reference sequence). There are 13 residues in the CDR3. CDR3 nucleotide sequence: TGTGCCAGCAGCTTGGACAGGGCCAATGAGCAGTTCTTC. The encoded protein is CASSLDRANEQFF.

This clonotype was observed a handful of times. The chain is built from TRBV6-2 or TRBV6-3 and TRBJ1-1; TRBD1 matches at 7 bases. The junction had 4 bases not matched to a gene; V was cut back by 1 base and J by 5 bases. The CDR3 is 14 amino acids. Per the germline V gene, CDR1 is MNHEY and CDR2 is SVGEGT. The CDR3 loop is CASSYLTGRTEAFF. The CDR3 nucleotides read TGTGCCAGCAGTTACTTGACAGGGCGGACTGAAGCTTTCTTT.

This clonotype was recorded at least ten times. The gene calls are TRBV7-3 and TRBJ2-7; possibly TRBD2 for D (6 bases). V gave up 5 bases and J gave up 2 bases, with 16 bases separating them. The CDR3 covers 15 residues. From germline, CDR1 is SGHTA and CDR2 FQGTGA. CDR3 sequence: CASSTSGTETYEQYF. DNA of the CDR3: TGTGCCAGCAGCACCTCCGGGACTGAGACCTACGAGCAGTACTTC.

This chain's CDR3 is CASSRRVAGTDTQYF. CDR3 nucleotides: TGTGCCAGCAGCCGGAGGGTGGCGGGGACAGATACGCAGTATTTT. The gene calls are TRBV7-8 and TRBJ2-3, with D possibly TRBD2 on 6 matching bases. The CDR3 runs 15 residues. Deletions cut 5 bases from V and 3 bases from J, with 15 bases between. The germline V gene encodes CDR1 SGHVS and CDR2 FQNEAQ.

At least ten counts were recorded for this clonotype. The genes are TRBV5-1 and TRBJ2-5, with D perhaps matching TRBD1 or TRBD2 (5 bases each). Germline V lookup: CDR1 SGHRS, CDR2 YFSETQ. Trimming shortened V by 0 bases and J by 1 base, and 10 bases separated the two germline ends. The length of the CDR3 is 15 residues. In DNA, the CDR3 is TGCGCCAGCAGCTTGGCGGGGCCTCGCCAAGAGACCCAGTACTTC. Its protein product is CASSLAGPRQETQYF.

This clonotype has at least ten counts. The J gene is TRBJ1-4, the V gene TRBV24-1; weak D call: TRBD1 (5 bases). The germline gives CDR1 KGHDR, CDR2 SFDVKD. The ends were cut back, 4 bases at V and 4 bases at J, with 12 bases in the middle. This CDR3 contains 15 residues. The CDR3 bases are TGTGCCACCAGTGACACCAGGGAGGATAATGAAAAACTGTTTTTT. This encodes CATSDTREDNEKLFF.

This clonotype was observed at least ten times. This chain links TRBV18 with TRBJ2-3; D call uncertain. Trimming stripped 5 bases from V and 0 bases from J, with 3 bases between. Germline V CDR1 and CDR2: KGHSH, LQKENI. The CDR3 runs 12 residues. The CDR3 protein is CASSSSTDTQYF. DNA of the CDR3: TGTGCCAGCTCATCAAGCACAGATACGCAGTATTTT.

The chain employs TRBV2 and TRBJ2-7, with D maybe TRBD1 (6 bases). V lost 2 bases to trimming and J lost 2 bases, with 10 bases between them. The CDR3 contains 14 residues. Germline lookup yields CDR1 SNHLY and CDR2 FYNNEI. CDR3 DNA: TGTGCCAGCAGTGAATGGTACAGGGCCTACGAGCAGTACTTC. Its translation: CASSEWYRAYEQYF. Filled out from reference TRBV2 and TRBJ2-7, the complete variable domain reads EPEVTQTPSHQVTQMGQEVILRCVPISNHLYFYWYRQILGQKVEFLVSFYNNEISEKSEIFDDQFSVERPDGSNFTLKIRSTKLEDSAMYFCASSEWYRAYEQYFGPGTRLTVT.

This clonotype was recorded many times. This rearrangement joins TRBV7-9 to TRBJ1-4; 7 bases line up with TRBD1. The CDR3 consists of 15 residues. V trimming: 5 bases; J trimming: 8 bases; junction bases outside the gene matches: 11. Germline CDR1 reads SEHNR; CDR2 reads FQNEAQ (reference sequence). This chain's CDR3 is CASSLSRTGPEKLFF. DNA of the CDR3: TGTGCCAGCAGCCTATCACGGACAGGCCCAGAAAAACTGTTTTTT.

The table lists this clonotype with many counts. The CDR3 region has the DNA TGCGCCAGCAGCCGGACAGGGAAGGCTTTCTTT. Its translation is CASSRTGKAFF. This chain uses TRBV4-3 with TRBJ1-1; 8 nucleotides agree with TRBD1. Germline loops: CDR1 LGHNA, CDR2 YSLEER. The CDR3 covers 11 residues. J gave up 11 bases and V 4 bases, and 3 bases lay outside the gene matches.

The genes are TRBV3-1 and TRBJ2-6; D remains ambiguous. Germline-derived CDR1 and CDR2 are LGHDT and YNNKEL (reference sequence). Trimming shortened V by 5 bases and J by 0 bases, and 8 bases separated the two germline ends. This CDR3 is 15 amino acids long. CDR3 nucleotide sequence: TGTGCCAGCAGCTACTACACCTCTGGGGCCAACGTCCTGACTTTC. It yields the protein CASSYYTSGANVLTF.

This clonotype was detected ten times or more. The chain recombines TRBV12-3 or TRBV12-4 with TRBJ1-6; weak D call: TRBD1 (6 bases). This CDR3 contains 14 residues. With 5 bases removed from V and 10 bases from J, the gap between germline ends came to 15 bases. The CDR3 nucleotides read TGTGCCAGCAGTACGGAACAGGGAACGTCACCCCTCCACTTT. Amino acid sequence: CASSTEQGTSPLHF.

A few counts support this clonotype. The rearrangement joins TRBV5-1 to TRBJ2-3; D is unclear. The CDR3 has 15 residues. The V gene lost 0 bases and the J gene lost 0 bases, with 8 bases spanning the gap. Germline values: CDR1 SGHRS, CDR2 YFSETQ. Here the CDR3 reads CASSLGSASTDTQYF. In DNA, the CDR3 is TGCGCCAGCAGCTTGGGGTCAGCTAGCACAGATACGCAGTATTTT.

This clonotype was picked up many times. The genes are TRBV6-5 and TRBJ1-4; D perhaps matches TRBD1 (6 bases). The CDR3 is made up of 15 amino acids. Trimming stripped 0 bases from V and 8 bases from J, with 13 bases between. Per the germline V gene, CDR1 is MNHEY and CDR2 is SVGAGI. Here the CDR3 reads CASSYSGGRREKLFF. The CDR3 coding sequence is TGTGCCAGCAGTTACTCCGGGGGGCGGAGGGAAAAACTGTTTTTT.

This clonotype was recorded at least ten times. CDR3 region: CAWTPLDRGPTDTQYF. CDR3 sequence (DNA): TGTGCCTGGACCCCACTGGACAGGGGGCCCACAGATACGCAGTATTTT. This rearrangement joins TRBV30 to TRBJ2-3; TRBD1 matches at 11 bases. V lost 4 bases to trimming and J lost 2 bases; unmatched junction nucleotides: 8. Germline CDR1 GTSNPN, CDR2 SVGIG (reference sequence). The CDR3 extends over 16 amino acids.